Shown below are 8 T cell receptor beta chains from a single sample sequenced in a study of cytomegalovirus exposure and HLA in healthy donors. The protocol was immunoSEQ multiplex PCR, while the TCRdb copy is restricted to in-frame clones and leaves out a portion. The sample carries under 250,000 clones, about 90% recorded once. Sequencing was performed on PBMCs. All receptors derive from a woman aged 18 to 35 in good health and CMV-seronegative.

V gene TRBV19 combines with J gene TRBJ2-7; no clear D. There are 13 residues in the CDR3. V was cut by 2 bases and J by 6 bases, with 11 bases left in between. The germline V gene has CDR1 LNHDA and CDR2 SQIVND (reference sequence). The CDR3 bases are TGTGCCAGTAGTATAACCCGAGGAGCCGAGCAGTACTTC. Protein product: CASSITRGAEQYF.

The chain combines TRBV27 with TRBJ1-2, with 7 bases matching TRBD1. CDR3 size: 13 residues. The junction had 4 bases not matched to a gene; V was cut back by 4 bases and J by 5 bases. Germline loops: CDR1 MNHEY, CDR2 SMNVEV (reference sequence). The CDR3 region is CASSYRGTYGYTF. The CDR3 DNA reads as TGTGCCAGCAGTTACAGGGGTACTTATGGCTACACCTTC.

With respect to this clone: The sample contains more than one DNA sequence encoding this CDR3. The CDR3 nucleotides are TGTGCCAGCAGCTTGGCGCCAGGGGTGAACACTGAAGCTTTCTTT. Translation: CASSLAPGVNTEAFF. This chain links TRBV5-6 with TRBJ1-1, with TRBD1 as a possible D gene (6 bases). The CDR3 spans 15 residues. V was cut by 0 bases and J by 0 bases, with 9 bases left in between. Per the germline V gene, CDR1 is SGHDT and CDR2 is YYEEEE.

CDR3 sequence (DNA): TGTGCCAGCAGCTTGAACGGGAGGTCTGCCGGGGAGCTGTTTTTT. Residues: CASSLNGRSAGELFF. V usage is TRBV5-4 and J usage is TRBJ2-2, with 7 positions matching TRBD2. Germline lookup yields CDR1 SGHNT and CDR2 YYREEE (reference sequence). The trim removed 1 base at V and 6 bases at J, leaving 6 bases unmatched. The CDR3 has 15 residues.

The rearrangement links TRBV27 to TRBJ1-5; perhaps TRBD1 as D (6 bases). CDR1 and CDR2 from the germline V gene are MNHEY and SMNVEV (reference sequence). Trimming took off 5 bases at V and 15 bases at J, with 17 bases between the two ends. The CDR3 has 12 amino acids. The CDR3 spells CASSPDSFFWHF. The CDR3 DNA is TGTGCCAGCAGTCCGGACAGCTTTTTCTGGCATTTT.

The rearrangement joins TRBV28 to TRBJ1-2; D is uncertain. Germline V lookup: CDR1 MDHEN, CDR2 SYDVKM. V was trimmed by 6 bases and J by 3 bases, leaving 8 bases between them. The CDR3 sequence is 12 residues long. In DNA, the CDR3 is TGTGCCAGCAGAAGCCGGGACTATGGCTACACCTTC. Protein: CASRSRDYGYTF.

The chain links TRBV27 to TRBJ2-7; 9 bases are a match to TRBD1. The germline gives CDR1 MNHEY, CDR2 SMNVEV (reference sequence). V gave up 5 bases and J gave up 4 bases; unmatched junction bases: 3. This CDR3 has 13 amino acids. CDR3 sequence (DNA): TGTGCCAGCAGTCCGGGGACAGGGTACGAGCAGTACTTC. Its protein is CASSPGTGYEQYF.

This sequence joins TRBV5-4 and TRBJ2-5; TRBD2 agrees at 10 bases. This CDR3 comprises 16 residues. In germline, CDR1 is SGHNT, CDR2 YYREEE (reference sequence). With 4 bases clipped from V and 1 base from J, the junction kept 7 bases outside the gene matches. The CDR3 DNA is TGTGCCAGCAGCGGGCTAGCGGGAGCCCGCCAAGAGACCCAGTACTTC. Its translation is CASSGLAGARQETQYF.